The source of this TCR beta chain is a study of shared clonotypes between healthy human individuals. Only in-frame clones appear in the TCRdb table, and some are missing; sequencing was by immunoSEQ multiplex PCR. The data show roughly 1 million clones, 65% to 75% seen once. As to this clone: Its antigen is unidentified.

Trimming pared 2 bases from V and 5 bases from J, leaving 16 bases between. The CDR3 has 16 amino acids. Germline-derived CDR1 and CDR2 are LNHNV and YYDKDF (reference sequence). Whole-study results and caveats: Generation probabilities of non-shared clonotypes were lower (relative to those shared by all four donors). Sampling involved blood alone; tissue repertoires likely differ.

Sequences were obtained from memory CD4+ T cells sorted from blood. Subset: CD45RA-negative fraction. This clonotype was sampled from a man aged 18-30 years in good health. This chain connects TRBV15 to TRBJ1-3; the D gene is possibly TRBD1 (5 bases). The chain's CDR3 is CATSRSLVQGRNTIYF. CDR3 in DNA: TGTGCCACCAGCAGATCCCTGGTGCAGGGCAGAAACACCATATATTTT.